The rows below give T cell receptor beta chains drawn from one sample of a study of shared clonotypes between healthy human individuals. Using immunoSEQ multiplex PCR, the repertoire was profiled, and TCRdb retains in-frame clones only, with some absent. The sample carries millions of clones, about 95% recorded once. Sequencing was carried out using naive CD8+ T cells sorted from blood. The receptor set was obtained from a man aged 18 to 30 in good health. The CDR3 runs from the conserved cysteine through the conserved F or W. The D gene is left open where the match is weak. Not every row has a clone size; where given, it reads once, few, many or a size class.

NA	TRBV7-9	NA	TRBJ2-7	CASSFSLSYEQYF	TGTGCCAGCAGCTTTTCGCTATCCTACGAGCAGTACTTC
TRBD2	TRBV6-6	NA	TRBJ2-7	CASNPGGYEQYF	TGTGCCAGCAACCCGGGAGGCTACGAGCAGTACTTC
NA	TRBV5-1	NA	TRBJ2-7	CASSWSYEQYF	TGCGCCAGCAGCTGGTCCTACGAGCAGTACTTC
NA	TRBV7-9	NA	TRBJ1-2	CASSSSTGENYGYTF	TGTGCCAGCAGCTCCTCCACGGGGGAGAACTATGGCTACACCTTC
NA	TRBV27	once	TRBJ2-5	CASSEDSNYQETQYF	TGTGCCAGCTCAGAGGACAGCAATTACCAAGAGACCCAGTACTTC
NA	TRBV7-9	NA	TRBJ2-3	CASSPPEYSPDTQYF	TGTGCCAGCAGCCCCCCGGAGTACTCTCCAGATACGCAGTATTTT
TRBD2	TRBV29-1	NA	TRBJ2-7	CSVLLGRTYEQYF	TGCAGCGTTCTTCTCGGGAGGACCTACGAGCAGTACTTC
NA	TRBV7-6	NA	TRBJ2-3	CASSLGGPDTQYF	TGTGCCAGCAGCTTAGGGGGGCCAGATACGCAGTATTTT
TRBD2	TRBV27	NA	TRBJ2-5	CATRLAGGRETQYF	TGTGCCACCCGACTAGCGGGGGGGCGAGAGACCCAGTACTTC
NA	TRBV27	NA	TRBJ2-3	CASSPLGLRGSVHTQYF	TGTGCCAGCAGTCCACTTGGACTGCGAGGCTCAGTGCATACGCAGTATTTT
NA	TRBV9	NA	TRBJ2-7	CASSVDHGFEQYF	TGTGCCAGCAGCGTAGATCACGGGTTTGAGCAGTACTTC
NA	TRBV5-1	NA	TRBJ1-1	CASSPGDPMNTEAFF	TGCGCCAGCAGCCCAGGGGACCCAATGAACACTGAAGCTTTCTTT
NA	TRBV30	NA	TRBJ2-7	CAWSGRVYEQYF	TGTGCCTGGAGTGGGAGGGTCTACGAGCAGTACTTC
NA	TRBV7-9	NA	TRBJ1-3	CASSLGRSSGNTIYF	TGTGCCAGCAGCTTAGGCAGGAGCTCTGGAAACACCATATATTTT
NA	TRBV28	NA	TRBJ1-1	CASEGSLHTEAFF	TGTGCCAGCGAGGGGAGTCTCCACACTGAAGCTTTCTTT
NA	TRBV10-3	NA	TRBJ1-4	CATRREANEKLFF	TGTGCCACCCGGAGGGAGGCTAATGAAAAACTGTTTTTT
TRBD2	TRBV4-1	NA	TRBJ2-1	CASSQAPGGTYNEQFF	TGCGCCAGCAGCCAAGCCCCGGGGGGGACTTACAATGAGCAGTTCTTC
NA	TRBV27	NA	TRBJ2-1	CASSLWSGYNEQFF	TGTGCCAGCAGTTTATGGAGCGGGTACAATGAGCAGTTCTTC
TRBD2	TRBV7-3	NA	TRBJ2-1	CASSLSFASGTEYNEQFF	TGTGCCAGCAGCTTAAGTTTTGCTAGCGGGACAGAGTACAATGAGCAGTTCTTC